These T cell receptor beta chains were read from a single sample in a study of shared clonotypes between healthy human individuals. Libraries were prepared by immunoSEQ multiplex PCR; TCRdb keeps only in-frame clonotypes and omits some of them. The sample includes hundreds of thousands of clones, roughly 95% of them seen just once. Input material: naive CD8+ T cells sorted from blood. The receptor set was obtained from a woman aged 30 to 39 in good health. Each CDR3 is given with its conserved first and last residue. Each record gives: D gene, clone size, V gene, J gene, CDR3 protein, CDR3 DNA. D genes are given only for firm matches. For some rows the clone size is stated as once, few or many, or as a class when expanded; others skip it.

TRBD1	-	TRBV27	TRBJ2-7	CASSPLGRGNEQYF	TGTGCCAGCAGTCCCCTGGGCAGGGGGAACGAGCAGTACTTC
-	-	TRBV5-1	TRBJ2-2	CASSLIRGPNTGELFF	TGCGCCAGCAGCTTAATCAGGGGACCCAACACCGGGGAGCTGTTTTTT
-	-	TRBV5-1	TRBJ2-7	CASSLDGVRFRGEQYF	TGCGCCAGCAGCTTGGATGGGGTCCGGTTCAGGGGCGAGCAGTACTTC
-	-	TRBV19	TRBJ2-7	CASSASTISSYEQYF	TGTGCCAGTAGTGCCAGCACCATTTCTTCCTACGAGCAGTACTTC
-	-	TRBV28	TRBJ2-1	CASSLWGLAGNEQFF	TGTGCCAGCAGCCTATGGGGGTTGGCGGGAAATGAGCAGTTCTTC
-	-	TRBV5-4	TRBJ2-6	CAGSGAGANVLTF	TGTGCCGGCTCGGGGGCTGGGGCCAACGTCCTGACTTTC
-	-	TRBV7-9	TRBJ2-7	CASSLAGEQYF	TGTGCCAGCAGCTTAGCGGGGGAGCAGTACTTC
-	-	TRBV5-8	TRBJ1-1	CASSFAGVLEAFF	TGTGCCAGCAGCTTTGCGGGGGTCCTTGAAGCTTTCTTT
-	once	TRBV4-1	TRBJ2-2	CASRGFTGRWTGELFF	TGCGCCAGCAGGGGGTTTACAGGGAGGTGGACCGGGGAGCTGTTTTTT
-	-	TRBV5-5	TRBJ2-7	CASSYDRLAQYF	TGTGCCAGCAGTTACGACAGACTGGCGCAGTACTTC
-	once	TRBV7-9	TRBJ1-1	CASSLAALGGAGAFF	TGTGCCAGCAGCTTAGCCGCCCTAGGGGGGGCGGGAGCTTTCTTT
TRBD2	-	TRBV13	TRBJ2-1	CASSSQDGRAYNEQFF	TGTGCCAGCAGTTCCCAGGACGGGAGGGCCTACAATGAGCAGTTCTTC
TRBD2	-	TRBV5-1	TRBJ2-1	CASSPFALAGVYNEQFF	TGCGCCAGCAGCCCTTTCGCACTAGCGGGCGTTTACAATGAGCAGTTCTTC
-	-	TRBV5-4	TRBJ1-1	CASSFSGRAFF	TGTGCCAGCAGCTTCAGCGGGAGGGCTTTCTTT
TRBD2	-	TRBV4-1	TRBJ2-1	CASSQDESGFRLADTNEQFF	TGCGCCAGCAGCCAAGATGAAAGCGGGTTTAGACTAGCGGATACCAATGAGCAGTTCTTC
-	-	TRBV5-6	TRBJ2-7	CASSLQESYEQYF	TGTGCCAGCAGCTTACAGGAATCCTACGAGCAGTACTTC
TRBD2	-	TRBV19	TRBJ2-7	CASRSAGTYEQYF	TGTGCCAGCCGATCAGCGGGGACCTACGAGCAGTACTTC
TRBD2	-	TRBV11-2	TRBJ2-7	CASSTSGSFYEQYF	TGTGCCAGCTCGACCAGCGGGAGCTTCTACGAGCAGTACTTC
-	-	TRBV11-2	TRBJ2-1	CASSLSSGGFDEQFF	TGTGCCAGCAGCTTATCTTCCGGGGGCTTCGATGAGCAGTTCTTC
-	-	TRBV4-1	TRBJ2-7	CASSSRGQGASYEQYF	TGCGCCAGCAGCTCAAGGGGCCAGGGAGCTTCCTACGAGCAGTACTTC
TRBD1	once	TRBV25-1	TRBJ2-2	CASSESRDRVPGELFF	TGTGCCAGCAGTGAGAGCCGGGACAGGGTCCCCGGGGAGCTGTTTTTT
-	-	TRBV19	TRBJ2-3	CASSIGRVMSTDTQYF	TGTGCCAGTAGTATCGGCAGGGTGATGAGCACAGATACGCAGTATTTT
TRBD1	-	TRBV27	TRBJ1-1	CASSSRQGGIPEAFF	TGTGCCAGCAGTTCGAGACAGGGGGGGATCCCTGAAGCTTTCTTT